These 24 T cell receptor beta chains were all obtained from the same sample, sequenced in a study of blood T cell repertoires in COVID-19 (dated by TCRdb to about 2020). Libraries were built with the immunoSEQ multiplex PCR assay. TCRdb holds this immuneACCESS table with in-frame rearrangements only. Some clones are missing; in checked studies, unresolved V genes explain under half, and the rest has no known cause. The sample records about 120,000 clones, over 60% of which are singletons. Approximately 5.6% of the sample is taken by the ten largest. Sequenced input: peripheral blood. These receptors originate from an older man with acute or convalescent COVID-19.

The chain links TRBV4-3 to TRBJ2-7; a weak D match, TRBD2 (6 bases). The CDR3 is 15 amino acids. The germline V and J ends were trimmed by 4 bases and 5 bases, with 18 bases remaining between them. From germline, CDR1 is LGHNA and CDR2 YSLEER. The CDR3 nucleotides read TGCGCCAGCAGCCGTCTTAAGGGAGGATCCCACGAGCAGTACTTC. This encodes CASSRLKGGSHEQYF.

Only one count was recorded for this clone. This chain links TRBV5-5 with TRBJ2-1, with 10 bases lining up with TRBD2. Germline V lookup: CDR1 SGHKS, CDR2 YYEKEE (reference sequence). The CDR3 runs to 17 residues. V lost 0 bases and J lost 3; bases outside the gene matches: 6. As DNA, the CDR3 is TGTGCCAGCAGCTTGGACGCTAGCGGGGGTAACTACAATGAGCAGTTCTTC. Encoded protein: CASSLDASGGNYNEQFF. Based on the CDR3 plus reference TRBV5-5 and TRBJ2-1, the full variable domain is DAGVTQSPTHLIKTRGQQVTLRCSPISGHKSVSWYQQVLGQGPQFIFQYYEKEERGRGNFPDRFSARQFPNYSSELNVNALLLGDSALYLCASSLDASGGNYNEQFFGPGTRLTVL.

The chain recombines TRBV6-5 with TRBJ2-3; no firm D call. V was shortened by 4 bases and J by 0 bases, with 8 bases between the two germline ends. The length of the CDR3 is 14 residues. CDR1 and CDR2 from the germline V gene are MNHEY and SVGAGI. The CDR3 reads CASSSDSSTDTQYF. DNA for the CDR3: TGTGCCAGCAGTTCCGACTCTAGCACAGATACGCAGTATTTT.

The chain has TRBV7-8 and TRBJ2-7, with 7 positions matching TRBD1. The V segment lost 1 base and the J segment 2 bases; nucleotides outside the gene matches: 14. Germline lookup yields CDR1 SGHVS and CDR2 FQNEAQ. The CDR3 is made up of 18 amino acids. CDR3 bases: TGTGCCAGCAGCTTAGTTTTCCCCGGGACAGCCCTAGCCTACGAGCAGTACTTC. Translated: CASSLVFPGTALAYEQYF.

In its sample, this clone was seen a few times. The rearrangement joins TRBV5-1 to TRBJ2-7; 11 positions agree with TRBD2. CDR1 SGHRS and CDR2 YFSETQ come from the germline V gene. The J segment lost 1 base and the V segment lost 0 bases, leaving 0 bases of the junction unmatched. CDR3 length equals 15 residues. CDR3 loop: CASSLGLAGSYEQYF. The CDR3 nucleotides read TGCGCCAGCAGCTTGGGACTAGCGGGGTCCTACGAGCAGTACTTC.

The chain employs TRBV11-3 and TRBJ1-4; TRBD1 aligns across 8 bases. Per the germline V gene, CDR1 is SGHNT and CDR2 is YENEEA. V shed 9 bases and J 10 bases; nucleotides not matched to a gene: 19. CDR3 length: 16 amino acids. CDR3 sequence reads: CARNPYRTGNLGKLFF. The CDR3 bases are TGTGCCAGGAACCCGTATAGGACAGGGAATCTTGGAAAACTGTTTTTT.

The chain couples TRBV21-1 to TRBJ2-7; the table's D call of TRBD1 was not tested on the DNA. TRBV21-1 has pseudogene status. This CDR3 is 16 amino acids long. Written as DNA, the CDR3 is TGTGCCAGCAGCAAAGAGGAAAGTACCTCAGGCTACGAGCAGTACTTC. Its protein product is CASSKEESTSGYEQYF.

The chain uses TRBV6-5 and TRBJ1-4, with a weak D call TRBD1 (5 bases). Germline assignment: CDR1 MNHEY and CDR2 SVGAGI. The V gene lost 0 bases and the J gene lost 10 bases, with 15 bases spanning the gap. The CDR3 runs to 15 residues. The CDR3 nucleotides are TGTGCCAGCAGTTACTCGAGTCAGGGATGGGTAAAACTGTTTTTT. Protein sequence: CASSYSSQGWVKLFF.

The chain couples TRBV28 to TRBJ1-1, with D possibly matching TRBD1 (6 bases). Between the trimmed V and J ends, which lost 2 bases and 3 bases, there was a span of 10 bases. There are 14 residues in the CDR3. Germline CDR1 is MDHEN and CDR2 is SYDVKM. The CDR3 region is CASSLGQFDTEAFF. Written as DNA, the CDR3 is TGTGCCAGCAGTTTAGGACAGTTTGACACTGAAGCTTTCTTT.

As DNA, the CDR3 is TGTGCCAGCAGCTTCGCCGGGACAGGGAGTTTGTACGAGCAGTACTTC. This codes for CASSFAGTGSLYEQYF. The chain links TRBV7-9 to TRBJ2-7; TRBD1 aligns across 9 bases. Germline assignment: CDR1 SEHNR and CDR2 FQNEAQ (reference sequence). The junction had 10 bases not matched to a gene; V was cut back by 3 bases and J by 4 bases. The CDR3 totals 16 residues.

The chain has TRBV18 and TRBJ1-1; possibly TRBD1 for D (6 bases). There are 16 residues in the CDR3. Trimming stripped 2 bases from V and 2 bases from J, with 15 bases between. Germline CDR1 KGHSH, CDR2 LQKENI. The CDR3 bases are TGTGCCAGCTCACCATTACAGACAGGAACAAACACTGAAGCTTTCTTT. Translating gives CASSPLQTGTNTEAFF.

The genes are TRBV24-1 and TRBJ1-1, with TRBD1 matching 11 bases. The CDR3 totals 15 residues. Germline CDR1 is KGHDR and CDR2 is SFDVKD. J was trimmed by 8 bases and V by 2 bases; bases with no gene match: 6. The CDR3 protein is CATSDSGTGGWEAFF. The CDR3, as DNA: TGTGCCACCAGTGATTCCGGGACAGGGGGTTGGGAAGCTTTCTTT.

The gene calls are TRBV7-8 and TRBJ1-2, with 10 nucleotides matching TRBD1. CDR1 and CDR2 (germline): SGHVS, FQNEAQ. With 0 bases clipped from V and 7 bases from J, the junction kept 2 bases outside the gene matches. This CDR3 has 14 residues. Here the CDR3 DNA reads TGTGCCAGCAGCTTAGCGGGGACAGGGGCTGGCTACACCTTC. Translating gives CASSLAGTGAGYTF. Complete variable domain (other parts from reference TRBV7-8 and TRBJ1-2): GAGVSQSPRYKVAKRGQDVALRCDPISGHVSLFWYQQALGQGPEFLTYFQNEAQLDKSGLPSDRFFAERPEGSVSTLKIQRTQQEDSAVYLCASSLAGTGAGYTFGSGTRLTVV.

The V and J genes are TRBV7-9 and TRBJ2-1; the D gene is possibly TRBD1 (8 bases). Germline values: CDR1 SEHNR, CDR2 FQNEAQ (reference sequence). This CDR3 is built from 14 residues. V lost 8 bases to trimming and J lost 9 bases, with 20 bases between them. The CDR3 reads CASQGAGAPREQFF. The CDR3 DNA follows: TGTGCCAGCCAGGGGGCGGGAGCACCCCGTGAGCAGTTCTTC.

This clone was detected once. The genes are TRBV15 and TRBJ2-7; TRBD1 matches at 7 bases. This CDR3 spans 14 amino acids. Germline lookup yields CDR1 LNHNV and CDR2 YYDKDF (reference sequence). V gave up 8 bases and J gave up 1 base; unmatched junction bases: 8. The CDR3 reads CATRRTGASYEQYF. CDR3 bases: TGTGCCACCCGGCGGACAGGAGCTTCCTACGAGCAGTACTTC.

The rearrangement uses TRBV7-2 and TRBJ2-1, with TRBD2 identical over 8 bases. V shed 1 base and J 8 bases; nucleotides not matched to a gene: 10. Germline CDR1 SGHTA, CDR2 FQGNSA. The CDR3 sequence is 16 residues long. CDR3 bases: TGTGCCAGCAGCTTAGTTAAGAGCGGGAGTAGGGATGAGCAGTTCTTC. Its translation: CASSLVKSGSRDEQFF. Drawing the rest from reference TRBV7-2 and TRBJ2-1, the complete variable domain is GAGVSQSPSNKVTEKGKDVELRCDPISGHTALYWYRQSLGQGLEFLIYFQGNSAPDKSGLPSDRFSAERTGGSVSTLTIQRTQQEDSAVYLCASSLVKSGSRDEQFFGPGTRLTVL.

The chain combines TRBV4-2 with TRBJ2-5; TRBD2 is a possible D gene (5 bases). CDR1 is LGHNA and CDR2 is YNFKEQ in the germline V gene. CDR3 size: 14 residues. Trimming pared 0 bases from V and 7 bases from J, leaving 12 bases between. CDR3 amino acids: CASSQEGVVGTQYF. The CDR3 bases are TGTGCCAGCAGCCAAGAGGGAGTCGTAGGGACCCAGTACTTC.

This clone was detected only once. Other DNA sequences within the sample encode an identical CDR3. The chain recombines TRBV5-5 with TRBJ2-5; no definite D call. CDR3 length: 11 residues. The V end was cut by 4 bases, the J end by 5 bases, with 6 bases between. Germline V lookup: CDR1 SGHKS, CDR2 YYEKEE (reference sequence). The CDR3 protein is CASSPQETQYF. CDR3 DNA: TGTGCCAGCAGCCCTCAGGAGACCCAGTACTTC.

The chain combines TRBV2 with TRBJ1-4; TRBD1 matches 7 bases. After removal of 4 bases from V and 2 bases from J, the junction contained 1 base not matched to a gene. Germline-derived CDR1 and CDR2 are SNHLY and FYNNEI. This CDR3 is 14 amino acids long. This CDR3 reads CASSGGGTNEKLFF. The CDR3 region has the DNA TGTGCCAGCAGTGGAGGGGGCACTAATGAAAAACTGTTTTTT. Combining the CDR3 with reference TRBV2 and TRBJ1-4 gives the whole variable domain EPEVTQTPSHQVTQMGQEVILRCVPISNHLYFYWYRQILGQKVEFLVSFYNNEISEKSEIFDDQFSVERPDGSNFTLKIRSTKLEDSAMYFCASSGGGTNEKLFFGSGTQLSVL.

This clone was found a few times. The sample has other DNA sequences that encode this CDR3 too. CDR3 residues: CSARSGHEQYF. CDR3 nucleotides: TGCAGTGCTAGAAGCGGTCACGAGCAGTACTTC. V is TRBV20-1 and J is TRBJ2-7; tentatively, D is TRBD2 (5 bases). Germline V lookup: CDR1 DFQATT, CDR2 SNEGSKA (reference sequence). The CDR3 runs to 11 residues. The ends were cut back, 2 bases at V and 5 bases at J, with 7 bases in the middle.

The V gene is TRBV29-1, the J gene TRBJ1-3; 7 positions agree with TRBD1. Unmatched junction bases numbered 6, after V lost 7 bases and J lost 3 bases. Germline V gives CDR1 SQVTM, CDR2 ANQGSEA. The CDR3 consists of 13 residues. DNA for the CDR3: TGCAGCGCTGGGGGACAGATTGGAAACACCATATATTTT. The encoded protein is CSAGGQIGNTIYF.

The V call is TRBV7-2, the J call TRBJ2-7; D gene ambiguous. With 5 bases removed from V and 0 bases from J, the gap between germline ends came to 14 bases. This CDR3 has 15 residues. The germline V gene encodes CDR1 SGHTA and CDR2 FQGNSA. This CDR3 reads CASSQSALSSYEQYF. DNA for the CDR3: TGTGCCAGCAGCCAGTCAGCGTTGAGCTCCTACGAGCAGTACTTC.

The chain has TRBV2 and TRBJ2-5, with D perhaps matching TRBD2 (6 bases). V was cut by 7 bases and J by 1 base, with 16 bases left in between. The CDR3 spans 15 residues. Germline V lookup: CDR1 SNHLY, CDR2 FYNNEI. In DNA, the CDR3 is TGTGCCAGCACCAAGGAGGGACTGATCCAAGAGACCCAGTACTTC. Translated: CASTKEGLIQETQYF.

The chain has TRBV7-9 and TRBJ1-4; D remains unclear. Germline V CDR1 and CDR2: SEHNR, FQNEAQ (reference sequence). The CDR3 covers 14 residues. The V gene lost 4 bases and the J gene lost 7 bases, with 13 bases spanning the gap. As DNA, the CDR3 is TGTGCCAGCAGCTCCCGGGGTGGAGGTGAAAAACTGTTTTTT. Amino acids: CASSSRGGGEKLFF.